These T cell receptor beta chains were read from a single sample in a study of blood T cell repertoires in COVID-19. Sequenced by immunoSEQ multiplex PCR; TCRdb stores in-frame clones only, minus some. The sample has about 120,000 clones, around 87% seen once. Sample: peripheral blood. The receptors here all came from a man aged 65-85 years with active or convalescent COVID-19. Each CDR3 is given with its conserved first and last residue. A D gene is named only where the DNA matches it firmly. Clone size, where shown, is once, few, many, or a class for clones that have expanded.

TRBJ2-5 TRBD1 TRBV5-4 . TGTGCCAGCAGCTTCATAGGGGGCGAGTGGCAAGAGACCCAGTACTTC CASSFIGGEWQETQYF
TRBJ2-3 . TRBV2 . TGTGCCAGCAGCCCCGCGGATACGCAGTATTTT CASSPADTQYF
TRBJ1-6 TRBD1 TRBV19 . TGTGCCAGTAAACCCGGGACAGGGTTAAGTTCACCCCTCCACTTT CASKPGTGLSSPLHF
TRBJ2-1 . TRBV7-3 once TGTGCCAGCAGCTCAGCCCCGGGTGATGAGCAGTTCTTC CASSSAPGDEQFF
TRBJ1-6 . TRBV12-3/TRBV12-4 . TGTGCCAGCAGTTTGGAGGGGAATTCACCCCTCCACTTT CASSLEGNSPLHF
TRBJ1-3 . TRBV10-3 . TGTGCCATCAGTGAATCAGGGGCCCTCTCTGGAAACACCATATATTTT CAISESGALSGNTIYF
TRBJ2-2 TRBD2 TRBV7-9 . TGTGCCAGCAGCCCAAGCGGGAGTTACACCGGGGAGCTGTTTTTT CASSPSGSYTGELFF
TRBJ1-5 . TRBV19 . TGTGCCAGTAGTATCCCTCGGAGCTACAATCAGCCCCAGCATTTT CASSIPRSYNQPQHF
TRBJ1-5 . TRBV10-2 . TGCGCCAGCAGTGAAGGGGAATCGCGTCAGCCCCAGCATTTT CASSEGESRQPQHF
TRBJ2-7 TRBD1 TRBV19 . TGTGCCAGTAGTCTCCCGACAGGGGGGAGACCCTACGAGCAGTACTTC CASSLPTGGRPYEQYF